A selection of T cell receptor beta chains follows, all from one sample in a study of tumor and adjacent non-tumor tissue in lung cancer. One entry per CDR3 protein, called by TCRdb with MiXCR from the multiplex PCR reads. This table holds about 93,000 distinct CDR3 sequences, approximately 70% found once. Sequenced sample: lung tumor tissue. These receptor sequences come from a man in his sixties with non-small cell lung cancer. Both conserved end residues are part of each CDR3. D genes are given only for firm matches. Clone size is shown for a subset of rows, as once, few, many or a class of expanded clone.

v_call: TRBV6-2/TRBV6-3; j_call: TRBJ1-5; d_call: NA; clone_size: NA; cdr3_nt: TGTGCCAGCAGTTACTCGAGCTCCGATGGGGGTCACCCCCAGCATTTT; cdr3_aa: CASSYSSSDGGHPQHF
v_call: TRBV6-2/TRBV6-3; j_call: TRBJ2-7; d_call: NA; clone_size: many; cdr3_nt: TGTGCCAGCAGTTACTCCCGCGGGGTTCGCCTCTACGAGCAGTACTTC; cdr3_aa: CASSYSRGVRLYEQYF
v_call: TRBV29-1; j_call: TRBJ2-1; d_call: NA; clone_size: NA; cdr3_nt: TGCATCATTGAACTATACTCCTACAATGAGCAGTTCTTC; cdr3_aa: CIIELYSYNEQFF
v_call: TRBV7-9; j_call: TRBJ2-5; d_call: TRBD2; clone_size: NA; cdr3_nt: TGTGCCAGCAGCACTAGCGTACGATGGACCCAGTACTTC; cdr3_aa: CASSTSVRWTQYF
v_call: TRBV6-5; j_call: TRBJ2-2; d_call: NA; clone_size: NA; cdr3_nt: TGTGCCAGCAGTTACCTCCGAAGGGCCGCCGGGGAACTGTTTTTT; cdr3_aa: CASSYLRRAAGELFF
v_call: TRBV20-1; j_call: TRBJ1-2; d_call: NA; clone_size: NA; cdr3_nt: TGCAGTGCTAGTCCGGGAAACTATGGCTACACCTTC; cdr3_aa: CSASPGNYGYTF
v_call: TRBV30; j_call: TRBJ1-1; d_call: NA; clone_size: NA; cdr3_nt: TGTGCCTGGAGTGTCGGTTTGGTTGAAGCTTTCTTT; cdr3_aa: CAWSVGLVEAFF
v_call: TRBV6-5; j_call: TRBJ1-1; d_call: NA; clone_size: NA; cdr3_nt: TGTGCCAGCAGTTACTCTTGGGGGGCCACTGAAGCTTCCTTT; cdr3_aa: CASSYSWGATEASF
v_call: TRBV28; j_call: TRBJ2-7; d_call: NA; clone_size: many; cdr3_nt: TGTGCCAGCGGGACTTCCTACGAGCAGTACTTC; cdr3_aa: CASGTSYEQYF
v_call: TRBV5-1; j_call: TRBJ1-3; d_call: NA; clone_size: few; cdr3_nt: TGCGCCAGCAGCTCAGGTGATGGAAACACCATATATTTT; cdr3_aa: CASSSGDGNTIYF
v_call: TRBV20-1; j_call: TRBJ2-7; d_call: TRBD2; clone_size: NA; cdr3_nt: TGCAGTGCTCCGGGACTAGCGGGAGGGCCCTCCTACGAGCAGTACTTC; cdr3_aa: CSAPGLAGGPSYEQYF
v_call: TRBV2; j_call: TRBJ2-1; d_call: NA; clone_size: NA; cdr3_nt: TGTGCCAGCACCGCAGGGGGGGATGAGCAGTTCTTC; cdr3_aa: CASTAGGDEQFF
v_call: TRBV12-3/TRBV12-4; j_call: TRBJ2-3; d_call: NA; clone_size: NA; cdr3_nt: TGTGCCAGCAGTTTAGTCCCGCATGGGGCAGATACGCAGTATTTT; cdr3_aa: CASSLVPHGADTQYF
v_call: TRBV29-1; j_call: TRBJ2-3; d_call: NA; clone_size: NA; cdr3_nt: TGCTGCGTGGGACGGGGAACTGGGGTCACAGATACGCAGTATTTT; cdr3_aa: CCVGRGTGVTDTQYF
v_call: TRBV28; j_call: TRBJ2-6; d_call: NA; clone_size: NA; cdr3_nt: TGTGCCAGCAGACCAGGAGACTCTGGGGCCAACGTCCTGACTTTC; cdr3_aa: CASRPGDSGANVLTF
v_call: TRBV6-5; j_call: TRBJ1-5; d_call: NA; clone_size: many; cdr3_nt: TGTGCCAGCAGTCAGGGTAGCAGGGGAGGAACGGGGCAGCCCCAGCATTTT; cdr3_aa: CASSQGSRGGTGQPQHF
v_call: TRBV5-1; j_call: TRBJ2-3; d_call: NA; clone_size: NA; cdr3_nt: TGCGCCAGCAGCCACCCCTCGGATACGCAGTATTTT; cdr3_aa: CASSHPSDTQYF
v_call: TRBV6-2/TRBV6-3; j_call: TRBJ2-1; d_call: NA; clone_size: NA; cdr3_nt: TGTGCCAGCAAACTCCAGAGGGTGGATGAGCAGTTCTTC; cdr3_aa: CASKLQRVDEQFF
v_call: TRBV6-2/TRBV6-3; j_call: TRBJ1-2; d_call: NA; clone_size: once; cdr3_nt: TGTGCCAGCAGTCCTATGGATTTTAGTAGGACAAACTATGGCTACACATTC; cdr3_aa: CASSPMDFSRTNYGYTF
v_call: TRBV20-1; j_call: TRBJ2-5; d_call: TRBD2; clone_size: NA; cdr3_nt: TGCAATGCTAGCTGGACTAGCGGGAGAGGGACCCAGTACTTC; cdr3_aa: CNASWTSGRGTQYF
v_call: TRBV5-6; j_call: TRBJ2-6; d_call: NA; clone_size: NA; cdr3_nt: TGTGCCAGCAGCATACGACGGTACAGTCGGTCTGGGGCCAACGTCCTGACTTTC; cdr3_aa: CASSIRRYSRSGANVLTF
v_call: TRBV6-5; j_call: TRBJ2-6; d_call: TRBD1; clone_size: NA; cdr3_nt: TGTGCCAGCAGTTACACTGAGAACGACAGGGCGAGCTCAGGGGTCAACGTCCTGACTTTC; cdr3_aa: CASSYTENDRASSGVNVLTF
v_call: TRBV5-1; j_call: TRBJ2-2; d_call: TRBD1; clone_size: NA; cdr3_nt: TGCGCCAGCAGCCCTGGACAGGGGATGAACACTGGGGAGCTGTTTTTT; cdr3_aa: CASSPGQGMNTGELFF
v_call: TRBV20-1; j_call: TRBJ2-3; d_call: NA; clone_size: many; cdr3_nt: TGCAGTGCGTCGACAGTCGATACGCAGTATTTT; cdr3_aa: CSASTVDTQYF
v_call: TRBV7-2; j_call: TRBJ2-3; d_call: TRBD2; clone_size: NA; cdr3_nt: TGTGCCAGCAGATTAGGAGTAGCGGGGGGGGAGATACAGCAGTATTTT; cdr3_aa: CASRLGVAGGEIQQYF
v_call: TRBV20-1; j_call: TRBJ2-3; d_call: NA; clone_size: NA; cdr3_nt: TGCAGTGCTAGAGCCGGAGGGTCGGGCGGCACAGATACGCAGTATTTT; cdr3_aa: CSARAGGSGGTDTQYF
v_call: TRBV4-1; j_call: TRBJ1-4; d_call: NA; clone_size: NA; cdr3_nt: TGCGCCAGTAGCCGGACAGCATCGCATGAAAAACTGTTTTTT; cdr3_aa: CASSRTASHEKLFF
v_call: TRBV12-3/TRBV12-4; j_call: TRBJ2-3; d_call: TRBD2; clone_size: NA; cdr3_nt: TGTGCCCGCAGCACTCCCTTCCTAGCGGGACTTGCCAGAGATACGCAGTATTTT; cdr3_aa: CARSTPFLAGLARDTQYF
v_call: TRBV7-9; j_call: TRBJ1-1; d_call: NA; clone_size: once; cdr3_nt: TGTGCAAGCGGAAAAGGGAGCACTGAAGCTTTCTTT; cdr3_aa: CASGKGSTEAFF
v_call: TRBV11-2; j_call: TRBJ2-3; d_call: NA; clone_size: NA; cdr3_nt: TGTGTCAGCAGCCCACTAGGAACAGACACATATACGCAGTATTTT; cdr3_aa: CVSSPLGTDTYTQYF
v_call: TRBV29-1; j_call: TRBJ2-7; d_call: NA; clone_size: many; cdr3_nt: TGCAGCGTTTCGGGGGTCTCCTACGAGCAGTACTTC; cdr3_aa: CSVSGVSYEQYF
v_call: TRBV20-1; j_call: TRBJ1-1; d_call: NA; clone_size: few; cdr3_nt: TGCAGTGCTAGAAACCCACACAAATCGAACACTGAAGCTTTCTTT; cdr3_aa: CSARNPHKSNTEAFF
v_call: TRBV11-2; j_call: TRBJ2-7; d_call: NA; clone_size: NA; cdr3_nt: TGTGCCGGCAGCCCGCCTGACTGGGGGTTCTACGAGCAGTGCTTC; cdr3_aa: CAGSPPDWGFYEQCF
v_call: TRBV29-1; j_call: TRBJ2-7; d_call: TRBD2; clone_size: NA; cdr3_nt: TGCAGCGTTGATGGACAAGGGGCGGGGGGTGCCTACGAGCAGTACTTC; cdr3_aa: CSVDGQGAGGAYEQYF
v_call: TRBV11-1; j_call: TRBJ1-6; d_call: TRBD1; clone_size: once; cdr3_nt: TGTGCCAGCAGCCCCCGGACAGGGGGCGATTATTCACCCCTCCACTTT; cdr3_aa: CASSPRTGGDYSPLHF
v_call: TRBV4-2; j_call: TRBJ2-7; d_call: NA; clone_size: many; cdr3_nt: TGTGCCAGCAGCCAGACTAATTCCTACGAGCAGTACTTC; cdr3_aa: CASSQTNSYEQYF
v_call: TRBV30; j_call: TRBJ2-7; d_call: NA; clone_size: few; cdr3_nt: TGTGCACCCACCCCCCCAGGGCGCGAGCAGTACTTC; cdr3_aa: CAPTPPGREQYF
v_call: TRBV7-2; j_call: TRBJ2-3; d_call: NA; clone_size: few; cdr3_nt: TGTGCCAGCAGCTTAGACAGCGGTAGGAGGGTTACGCAGTATTTT; cdr3_aa: CASSLDSGRRVTQYF
v_call: TRBV12-3/TRBV12-4; j_call: TRBJ1-5; d_call: TRBD1; clone_size: NA; cdr3_nt: TGTGCCAGCAGTTCCCCCCGCGGGACAGGGGGCAGTCAGTCCCAGCATTTT; cdr3_aa: CASSSPRGTGGSQSQHF
v_call: TRBV6-2/TRBV6-3; j_call: TRBJ2-7; d_call: NA; clone_size: many; cdr3_nt: TGTGCCAGCAGTTACTCTGCGTCAAGGGACGAGCAGTACTTC; cdr3_aa: CASSYSASRDEQYF
v_call: TRBV29-1; j_call: TRBJ2-3; d_call: NA; clone_size: many; cdr3_nt: TGCAGCGTTGTTGTGGGAGATACGCAGTATTTT; cdr3_aa: CSVVVGDTQYF
v_call: TRBV20-1; j_call: TRBJ1-4; d_call: NA; clone_size: many; cdr3_nt: TGCAGTGTATCAGAAGGGTCCCGCGCTAATGAAAAACTGTTTTTT; cdr3_aa: CSVSEGSRANEKLFF
v_call: TRBV5-1; j_call: TRBJ2-1; d_call: TRBD2; clone_size: many; cdr3_nt: TGCGCCAGCAGCTTCACTAGCGGGAATTACAATGAGCAGTTCTTC; cdr3_aa: CASSFTSGNYNEQFF
v_call: TRBV11-3; j_call: TRBJ2-7; d_call: TRBD1; clone_size: NA; cdr3_nt: TGTGCCAGCAGCCTCCGACAGGGGACATACGAGGAGTACTTC; cdr3_aa: CASSLRQGTYEEYF
v_call: TRBV13; j_call: TRBJ2-3; d_call: TRBD2; clone_size: many; cdr3_nt: TGTGCCAGGATCCGACTAGCGGTCGGCACAGATACGCAGTATTTT; cdr3_aa: CARIRLAVGTDTQYF
v_call: TRBV28; j_call: TRBJ2-3; d_call: NA; clone_size: NA; cdr3_nt: TGTGCCAGCAGTCCTTATTACAGGGCCGATACGCACTATTTT; cdr3_aa: CASSPYYRADTHYF
v_call: TRBV4-1; j_call: TRBJ2-5; d_call: TRBD1; clone_size: NA; cdr3_nt: TGCGCCAGCAGCCAATTTGGACAGGTATTCTCGTGGGGGTTTGAGACCCAGTACTTC; cdr3_aa: CASSQFGQVFSWGFETQYF
v_call: TRBV5-8; j_call: TRBJ2-5; d_call: NA; clone_size: NA; cdr3_nt: TGTGCCAGCAGCTTGGAAGGAGGCCGGGAGACCCAGTGCTTC; cdr3_aa: CASSLEGGRETQCF
v_call: TRBV29-1; j_call: TRBJ2-2; d_call: NA; clone_size: NA; cdr3_nt: TGCAGCACAGGTCGGGATAACACCGAGGAGCTGTTGTTT; cdr3_aa: CSTGRDNTEELLF
v_call: TRBV11-2; j_call: TRBJ2-1; d_call: TRBD2; clone_size: NA; cdr3_nt: TGTGCCTTCAGCCCCCCGGGACTAGCGGCACATGAGCAGTTCTTC; cdr3_aa: CAFSPPGLAAHEQFF
v_call: TRBV6-1; j_call: TRBJ2-7; d_call: TRBD1; clone_size: once; cdr3_nt: TGTGCCATCGCGGGACAGGGATCGTACGAGCAGTATTTC; cdr3_aa: CAIAGQGSYEQYF
v_call: TRBV24-1; j_call: TRBJ2-3; d_call: NA; clone_size: few; cdr3_nt: TGTGCCACCAGTGATAATAGGGGTAGGCCAGATACGCAGTATTTT; cdr3_aa: CATSDNRGRPDTQYF
v_call: TRBV28; j_call: TRBJ2-1; d_call: TRBD1; clone_size: NA; cdr3_nt: TGCGCCAGCAGTTATAGGGGGCGGTCCTACGATGAGCAGTTCTTC; cdr3_aa: CASSYRGRSYDEQFF
v_call: TRBV7-8; j_call: TRBJ2-1; d_call: NA; clone_size: many; cdr3_nt: TGTGCCAGCAGCTTCGACAATGAGCAGTTCTTC; cdr3_aa: CASSFDNEQFF
v_call: TRBV6-1; j_call: TRBJ2-1; d_call: TRBD2; clone_size: once; cdr3_nt: TGTGACGGCAGTGCATGGACTAGGGAGAACAATGAGCAGTTCTTC; cdr3_aa: CDGSAWTRENNEQFF
v_call: TRBV25-1; j_call: TRBJ1-1; d_call: NA; clone_size: NA; cdr3_nt: TGTGCCAGCAGTGAATTTCTAGGATCCCCTGAAGCTCTCTTT; cdr3_aa: CASSEFLGSPEALF
v_call: TRBV19; j_call: TRBJ2-7; d_call: NA; clone_size: NA; cdr3_nt: TGTGCCAGTAGTATTAGCAGGGAGTACGAGCGGTACTTC; cdr3_aa: CASSISREYERYF
v_call: TRBV6-6; j_call: TRBJ2-2; d_call: NA; clone_size: NA; cdr3_nt: TGTGCCAGCAGTCGCCAGATCCGTGCGGGTAGAACCGGGAAGCTGTTTTTT; cdr3_aa: CASSRQIRAGRTGKLFF
v_call: TRBV24-1; j_call: TRBJ2-7; d_call: NA; clone_size: few; cdr3_nt: TGTGCTACCTCGGCAGGGTCCGCCCAGTGCGAGCAGTACTTC; cdr3_aa: CATSAGSAQCEQYF
v_call: TRBV29-1; j_call: TRBJ2-2; d_call: NA; clone_size: NA; cdr3_nt: TGCAGCGTTGTACCGGCGGCCACCAGGAAGCTGTTTTTT; cdr3_aa: CSVVPAATRKLFF